The sequence of this T cell receptor (beta chain) was determined in a study of shared clonotypes between healthy human individuals (dated by TCRdb to 2018 to 2020). Context from the whole study: Two women and a few men aged 18 to 49 years were included in the cohort. For each donor, three plates each were used for CD4 naive and CD4 memory, two plates were used for CD8 naive, and one plate was used for CD8 memory. To estimate repertoire size and how much clonotypes are shared between individuals, the study performed deep sequencing of blood TCR repertoires from five healthy adults. Different laboratories and diverse techniques were used to prepare libraries and sequence TCR repertoires, to increase sequencing depth and limit assay-specific biases. Per donor, leukapheresis produced somewhere between about 0.94 and 9 billion PBMCs.

Using the deep immunoSEQ assay, multiplex PCR amplified TCR CDR3 regions from genomic DNA. Genomic DNA extracted from each cell subset was distributed evenly over all wells of several immunoSEQ 96-well plates, and each plate served as one replicate. For sorted subsets, around 200 ng genomic DNA, equal to 25,000 to 35,000 T cell genomes, was loaded into each replicate PCR. The purified libraries were quantified using a Qubit 3.0 fluorometer, sized with a Bioanalyzer 2100, and then quantified again using the KAPA Library Quantification kit. Each immunoSEQ 96-well plate was sequenced on its own single-read 150-cycle Illumina NextSeq 550 flow cell. Per the original workflow: Because only junctional sequences without quality scores were contained in the immunoSEQ output, filtering matching that applied to full-length reads could not be performed. To assign V/J genes and CDR3, sequences were annotated against IMGT germline references using PyIR, a Python wrapper for IgBLAST v1.9. Reads were filtered out if the reads had weak V/J assignments (E-value above 1e-6), no CDR3, stop codons, out-of-frame junctions, or ambiguous translated residues. V3J clonotypes were defined as sequences sharing an identical inferred V gene, J gene, and CDR3 amino acid sequence. The percentage overlap between two repertoires was calculated by dividing the number of shared unique clonotypes by the size of the smaller repertoire. RTK rarefaction, the Chao1 estimator, and Recon v2.1 estimates of unobserved clonotypes were used to assess repertoire richness. For all TCRbeta clonotypes obtained by the gDNA method from several donors, generation probabilities were computed with OLGA. The source is immuneACCESS, and TCRdb retained only in-frame sequences with V and J called. Part of the clones is not carried over; for the studies checked, unresolved V genes explain less than half of this, and the remainder is unexplained. The DNA gave D and trimming, while V, J and clone size come from that table. Here the sample has over a million clones; about 77% occur a single time. The ten largest clones take up over 1.3% of the sample.

V is pruned by 6 bases and J by 3 bases, leaving 7 bases of the junction without a gene match. CDR1 and CDR2 are read off the germline V gene as SGHTA and FQGNSA. Inclusive of the bounding cysteine and phenylalanine, the CDR3 is 15 residues long. CDR3 DNA only is kept here, 45 bases in frame from base 1. The donors were healthy, HIV-negative adults who had no recently reported acute infections or vaccinations. Only Caucasian adults living in Nashville, Tennessee, USA were represented among the donors. CD4+ T cells were enriched by magnetic negative selection, after which naive cells were positively selected on CD45RA and the negative fraction was taken as the memory subset. Blood was obtained by leukapheresis, after which PBMCs were separated by Ficoll-Histopaque density gradient centrifugation and cryopreserved in liquid nitrogen vapor phase. Analytical flow cytometry was used to check the purity and quantity of each magnetically sorted T cell population. Genomic DNA was isolated from each sorted fraction and quantified by UV absorbance on a Nanodrop 2000c.

Points on this clone: No antigen is known for it. Within one base of it there is no much larger clone, and no base qualities were kept.

The investigation overall reported the following: Even with the large sequencing depth, rarefaction of the sorted-subset datasets indicated that sequencing was incomplete. Only blood was sampled, and tissue TCR repertoires likely differ from those in blood. Compared with non-shared clonotypes, clonotypes shared by all four sorted-subset donors had higher generation probabilities. The small number of donors limited the genetic and exposure-history diversity represented. When several donors were compared, the shared fraction of clonotypes was around 5% for naive CD4, 3.5% to 4% for naive CD8, more than 2% for memory CD4, and roughly 0.4% for memory CD8. Based on pairwise subsampling, the degree of clonotype sharing among donors was expected to be affected by sequencing depth. Naive subsets generally had larger estimated clonotype richness than memory subsets did.

Sequencing was done on a sample of memory CD4+ T cells sorted from blood. The sample's cell subset or site label is to be understood as: CD45RA-negative fraction. The TCR originated in a young man in good health. Recombination linked TRBV7-2 to TRBJ2-2; TRBD1 aligns with 7 central bases. The DNA sequence reads TGTGCCAGCAGATCGATTACAGGGGACACCGGGGAGCTGTTTTTT. This gives the protein CASRSITGDTGELFF. When the CDR3 is completed using the reference TRBV7-2 and TRBJ2-2 genes on either side, the full variable domain is GAGVSQSPSNKVTEKGKDVELRCDPISGHTALYWYRQSLGQGLEFLIYFQGNSAPDKSGLPSDRFSAERTGGSVSTLTIQRTQQEDSAVYLCASRSITGDTGELFFGEGSRLTVL.